This T cell receptor (beta chain) was recorded in a study of T cell repertoires in cytomegalovirus infection (dated by TCRdb to between 2018 and 2021). In terms of the full investigation: Donor HLA type was relevant to the analysis, because carriage of CMV infection together with the matching HLA type was indicated by public TCR beta signatures. The investigation overall reported the following: In both this cohort and an independent roughly 330-donor cohort, the cumulative frequency of public TCR beta family members distinguished carriers of CMV infection plus the relevant HLA type. The ex vivo response was dominated by HLA-C-restricted CMV-specific TCR beta clonotypes, which also provided the single most frequent clonotype in two of eight donors.

With regard to this clonotype: It has no known antigen specificity. Base quality data are lacking; no much larger clone is found one base away.

TCRdb records Illumina HiSeq 1500 as the sequencer. The public reads were run again by TCRdb, first through fastp at Q25 and then through MiXCR, and only productive beta chains were kept. Every entry covers one CDR3 protein and lists the most common genes and DNA from its rows. A total of roughly 180,000 distinct CDR3 sequences appear in this sample, over 25% of them only once. The biggest ten clones account for just over 30% of the sample. V is pared back by 0 bases and J by 8 bases, with 10 bases lying between the germline termini. The CDR3 spans 14 residues, from the cysteine through the phenylalanine. The entry retains the CDR3 DNA only, 42 bases that are in frame from base 1. The CDR1 and CDR2 encoded by the germline V gene are SGHAT and FQNNGV.

Recombination linked TRBV11-2 to TRBJ1-4; the D gene is not confidently resolved. The receptor was derived from a human donor in good health (CMV status not recorded). Some clones in this sample may be carry-over from other donors' samples. The sample comprised PBMCs. The CDR3 reads CASSLDVLEEKLFF. The DNA is TGTGCCAGCAGCTTAGATGTCCTGGAGGAAAAACTGTTTTTT.